Below are 3 T cell receptor beta chains sequenced from a single sample in a study of shared clonotypes between healthy human individuals. Naive CD8 cells comprised CD45RO-negative, CCR7-positively selected cells, excluding terminally differentiated effector memory CD45RA+ cells. Repertoires were generated with immunoSEQ multiplex PCR, while TCRdb's copy carries only in-frame clones and drops some. Of around 1,900,000 clones listed, 90% to 95% are singletons. Sequencing was carried out using naive CD8+ T cells from PBMCs. Receptors originate from a man aged 18 to 30 in good health. Some clones in this sample may be carry-over from other donors' samples.

In regard to this clone: The same CDR3 is also encoded by other DNA sequences in this sample. CDR3 bases: TGCAGCGTCGCGGCGAACACCGGGGAGCTGTTTTTT. It translates to CSVAANTGELFF. The V gene is TRBV29-1, the J gene TRBJ2-2, with D unclear. Germline V gene lookup returns CDR1 SQVTM and CDR2 ANQGSEA. V was cut by 6 bases and J by 0 bases, with 5 bases left in between. The CDR3 consists of 12 residues.

V and J are TRBV11-2 and TRBJ2-3; unclear D gene. The germline CDR1 and CDR2 sequences are SGHAT and FQNNGV. V lost 4 bases to trimming and J lost 5 bases, with 7 bases between them. This CDR3 region has 12 residues. CDR3: CASSYGLDTQYF. The CDR3 nucleotides read TGTGCCAGCAGCTATGGGTTAGATACGCAGTATTTT.

The rearrangement joins TRBV7-9 to TRBJ2-5; unclear D gene. The CDR3 is 15 amino acids. Germline V gives CDR1 SEHNR, CDR2 FQNEAQ (reference sequence). Trimming shortened V by 5 bases and J by 5 bases, and 18 bases separated the two germline ends. The CDR3: CASSAGSYGPETQYF. The CDR3 nucleotides are TGTGCCAGCAGCGCCGGGTCCTACGGCCCTGAGACCCAGTACTTC.